The 5 T cell receptor beta chains given below trace back to one sample, sequenced in a study of T cells after yellow fever vaccination. TCRdb itself ran the 5' RACE reads through MiXCR, one entry per CDR3 protein. This table has approximately 240,000 distinct CDR3 sequences, 3.6% appearing once. The specimen comprised PBMCs, sampled 15 days after the yellow fever booster vaccination. These receptors all stem from a man between 18 and 35 years old who received the YFV17D yellow fever vaccine.

This clonotype has a count of ten or more. The chain links TRBV27 to TRBJ1-6; TRBD1 is a possible D gene (5 bases). Germline CDR1 reads MNHEY; CDR2 reads SMNVEV (reference sequence). Trimming took 2 bases from V and 5 from J, leaving 10 bases between them. CDR3 length: 15 amino acids. The CDR3 loop reads CASSLNGGDNSPLHF. The CDR3 coding sequence is TGTGCCAGCAGTTTAAATGGGGGTGATAATTCACCCCTCCACTTT.

This clonotype occurred many times. This chain uses TRBV7-9 with TRBJ2-7; no clear D. The V end was cut by 6 bases, the J end by 1 base, with 4 bases between. Germline lookup yields CDR1 SEHNR and CDR2 FQNEAQ (reference sequence). CDR3 length: 11 amino acids. The CDR3 nucleotides are TGTGCCAGCAGTGTATCCTACGAGCAGTACGTC. It yields the protein CASSVSYEQYV.

This clonotype was counted many times. The rearrangement links TRBV5-4 to TRBJ2-1; D is uncertain. Germline V gene lookup returns CDR1 SGHNT and CDR2 YYREEE (reference sequence). Trimming removed 6 bases at V and 6 bases at J, with 13 bases between. This CDR3 contains 13 residues. This CDR3 is CASNLYSRNEQFF. The CDR3 DNA sequence: TGTGCCAGCAACCTTTACAGCCGCAATGAGCAGTTCTTC. Together with reference TRBV5-4 and TRBJ2-1, the CDR3 gives the full variable domain: ETGVTQSPTHLIKTRGQQVTLRCSSQSGHNTVSWYQQALGQGPQFIFQYYREEENGRGNFPPRFSGLQFPNYSSELNVNALELDDSALYLCASNLYSRNEQFFGPGTRLTVL.

The table lists this clonotype with many counts. The chain recombines TRBV7-9 with TRBJ1-2, with TRBD1 matching 7 bases. Germline-derived CDR1 and CDR2 are SEHNR and FQNEAQ (reference sequence). The junction had 3 bases not matched to a gene; V was cut back by 5 bases and J by 3 bases. This CDR3 is built from 13 residues. CDR3 protein: CASSAGGDYGYTF. In nucleotides, the CDR3 is TGTGCCAGCAGCGCAGGGGGGGACTATGGCTACACCTTC.

This clonotype has a count of ten or more. The V gene is TRBV7-3, the J gene TRBJ2-1; D might be TRBD1 or TRBD2, each matching 6 bases. The CDR3 has 15 residues. Per germline, CDR1 SGHTA and CDR2 FQGTGA. V gave up 2 bases and J gave up 2 bases, with 10 bases separating them. The CDR3 DNA reads as TGTGCCAGCAGCTTAGAGAGGGGGGCCTACAATGAGCAGTTCTTC. Residues: CASSLERGAYNEQFF.